This is a list of T cell receptor beta chains from one sample in a study of blood T cell repertoires in COVID-19. Using immunoSEQ multiplex PCR, the repertoire was profiled, and TCRdb retains in-frame clones only, with some absent. The top ten clones hold less than 4.5% of a sample with around 60,000 clones, roughly 87% of them seen once. The sample taken for sequencing was peripheral blood. The receptor set was obtained from a man aged 45-65 years with active COVID-19. CDR3s include the opening cysteine and the closing phenylalanine or tryptophan. D genes are given only for firm matches. Size is stated for part of the rows, as once, few or many counts, or as a class when the clone is expanded.

v_call,j_call,d_call,clone_size,cdr3_nt,cdr3_aa
TRBV30,TRBJ2-3,TRBD2,.,TGTGCCTGGAGTGTCCGTAGGACTAGCGGGGTCACGCAGTATTTT,CAWSVRRTSGVTQYF
TRBV10-3,TRBJ2-3,TRBD1,.,TGTGCCATCAGTCGGGGGACAGGGGGCACAGATACGCAGTATTTT,CAISRGTGGTDTQYF
TRBV3-1/TRBV3-2,TRBJ1-1,.,.,TGTGCCAGCATCCCATCAGGGAACACTGAAGCTTTCTTT,CASIPSGNTEAFF
TRBV9,TRBJ1-1,.,.,TGTGCCAGCAACAAGTACAGGGTGAACACTGAAGCTTTCTTT,CASNKYRVNTEAFF
TRBV7-8,TRBJ1-4,TRBD1,once,TGTGCCAGCAGCCCCAGGACAGGGATTAATGAAAAACTGTTTTTT,CASSPRTGINEKLFF
TRBV6-5,TRBJ2-7,TRBD2,once,TGTGCCAGCCAAACTAGCGGGAGAACCTACGAGCAGTACTTC,CASQTSGRTYEQYF
TRBV19,TRBJ2-7,TRBD1,once,TGTGCCAGTAGCGCTTTTCCCCCGGGACAGGGTAACGAGCAGTACTTC,CASSAFPPGQGNEQYF
TRBV19,TRBJ2-2,TRBD2,.,TGTGCCAGTAGTCGGGGGGCGAACACCGGGGAGCTGTTTTTT,CASSRGANTGELFF
TRBV5-5,TRBJ1-1,.,.,TGTGCCAGCAGCTTCGGGGGGAACACTGAAGCTTTCTTT,CASSFGGNTEAFF
TRBV24-1,TRBJ2-1,TRBD1,.,TGTGCCACCAGTGATGCCCCGGGACAGGGATCAGGTGAGCAGTTCTTC,CATSDAPGQGSGEQFF
TRBV25-1,TRBJ2-3,TRBD1,.,TGTGCCAGCAGTGCCGGACAGGGAGCAGATACGCAGTATTTT,CASSAGQGADTQYF
TRBV7-2,TRBJ2-4,.,.,TGTGCCAGCAGCTTATGGGCTGTAAGCGCCAAAAACATTCAGTACTTC,CASSLWAVSAKNIQYF
TRBV24-1,TRBJ1-3,.,.,TGTGCCACCCGCGGGGGAGCGAGCTCTGGAAACACCATATATTTT,CATRGGASSGNTIYF
TRBV6-5,TRBJ1-6,TRBD1,.,TGTGCCAGCAAACAGGGGATTCCGACACCCCTCCACTTT,CASKQGIPTPLHF
TRBV24-1,TRBJ1-2,TRBD1,.,TGTGCCACCAGTGATGGGACAGCCTTGAACTATGGCTACACCTTC,CATSDGTALNYGYTF
TRBV7-9,TRBJ1-3,TRBD1,few,TGTGCCAGCAGGGGACAGGTTTTCTCTGGAAACACCATATATTTT,CASRGQVFSGNTIYF
TRBV7-2,TRBJ1-1,TRBD1,.,TGTGCCAGCAGCCTCGACAGGGGAACTGAAGCTTTCTTT,CASSLDRGTEAFF
TRBV3-1/TRBV3-2,TRBJ1-2,.,.,TGTGCCAGCAGCCAACTCCCCGGGGATGGCTACACCTTC,CASSQLPGDGYTF
TRBV6-4,TRBJ2-2,TRBD1,.,TGTGCCAGCAGGACAACAGGGGCCCTAGGCGGGGAGCTGTTTTTT,CASRTTGALGGELFF
TRBV30,TRBJ2-1,TRBD2,.,TGTGCCTGGGCTAGCGGGGGGCTCGTAAATGAGCAGTTCTTC,CAWASGGLVNEQFF
TRBV28,TRBJ1-6,TRBD1,.,TGTGCCAGCAGTACCCCCGGGACAGGCTATTCACCCCTCCACTTT,CASSTPGTGYSPLHF
TRBV15,TRBJ2-5,.,.,TGTGCCACCAGCAGAGATCCAACTAGCATAGAGACCCAGTACTTC,CATSRDPTSIETQYF